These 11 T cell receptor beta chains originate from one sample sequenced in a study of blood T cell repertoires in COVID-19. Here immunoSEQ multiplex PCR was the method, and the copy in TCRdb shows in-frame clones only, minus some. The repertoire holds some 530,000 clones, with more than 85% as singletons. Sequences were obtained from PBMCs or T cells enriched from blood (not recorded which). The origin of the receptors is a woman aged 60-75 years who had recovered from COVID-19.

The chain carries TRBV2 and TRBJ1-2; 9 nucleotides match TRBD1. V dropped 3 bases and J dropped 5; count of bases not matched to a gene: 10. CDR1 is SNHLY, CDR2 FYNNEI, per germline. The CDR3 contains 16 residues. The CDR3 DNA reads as TGTGCCAGCAGTGACGGGGGATTGGGACAGGGTTATGGCTACACCTTC. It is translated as CASSDGGLGQGYGYTF. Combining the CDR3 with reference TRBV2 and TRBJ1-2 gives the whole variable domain EPEVTQTPSHQVTQMGQEVILRCVPISNHLYFYWYRQILGQKVEFLVSFYNNEISEKSEIFDDQFSVERPDGSNFTLKIRSTKLEDSAMYFCASSDGGLGQGYGYTFGSGTRLTVV.

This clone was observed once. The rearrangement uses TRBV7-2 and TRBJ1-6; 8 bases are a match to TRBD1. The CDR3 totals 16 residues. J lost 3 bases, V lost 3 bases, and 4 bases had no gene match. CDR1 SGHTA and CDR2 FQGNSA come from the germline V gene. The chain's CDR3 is CASSFRQGIYNSPLHF. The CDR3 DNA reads TGTGCCAGCAGCTTTCGACAGGGGATCTATAATTCACCCCTCCACTTT.

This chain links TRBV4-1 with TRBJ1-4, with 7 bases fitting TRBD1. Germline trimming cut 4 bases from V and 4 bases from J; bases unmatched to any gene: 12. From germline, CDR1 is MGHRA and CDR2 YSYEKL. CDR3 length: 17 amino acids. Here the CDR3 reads CASSPRGGGGNNEKLFF. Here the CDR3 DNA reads TGCGCCAGCAGCCCAAGAGGGGGCGGCGGAAATAATGAAAAACTGTTTTTT.

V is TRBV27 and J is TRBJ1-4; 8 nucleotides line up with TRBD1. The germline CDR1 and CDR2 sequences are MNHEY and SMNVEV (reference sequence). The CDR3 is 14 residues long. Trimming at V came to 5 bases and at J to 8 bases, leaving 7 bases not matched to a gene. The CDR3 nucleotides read TGTGCCAGCAGTCTCGGACAGGGTACCGAAAAACTGTTTTTT. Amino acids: CASSLGQGTEKLFF.

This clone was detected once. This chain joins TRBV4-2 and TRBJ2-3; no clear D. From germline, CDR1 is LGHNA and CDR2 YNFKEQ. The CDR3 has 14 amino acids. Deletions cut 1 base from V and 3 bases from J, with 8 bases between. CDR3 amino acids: CASSQGSETDTQYF. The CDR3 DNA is TGTGCCAGCAGCCAAGGCTCGGAGACAGATACGCAGTATTTT.

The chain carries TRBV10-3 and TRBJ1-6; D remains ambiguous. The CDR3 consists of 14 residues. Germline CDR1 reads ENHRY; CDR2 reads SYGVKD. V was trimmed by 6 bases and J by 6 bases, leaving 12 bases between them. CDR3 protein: CAISRERLNSPLHF. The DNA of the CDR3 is TGTGCCATCAGCCGGGAGAGACTTAATTCACCCCTCCACTTT.

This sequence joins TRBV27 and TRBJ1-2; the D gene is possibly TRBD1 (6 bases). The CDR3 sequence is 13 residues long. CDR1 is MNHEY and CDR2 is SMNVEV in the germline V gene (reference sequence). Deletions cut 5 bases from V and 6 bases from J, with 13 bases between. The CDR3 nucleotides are TGTGCCAGCAGTGGGCAGGGGCATCATGGCTACACCTTC. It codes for CASSGQGHHGYTF.

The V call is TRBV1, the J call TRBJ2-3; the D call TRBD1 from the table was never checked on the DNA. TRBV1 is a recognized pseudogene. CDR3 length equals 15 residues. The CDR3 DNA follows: TGCACCAGCAGCCGGAAAGGACATTCCAGAGATACGCAGTATTTT. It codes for CTSSRKGHSRDTQYF.

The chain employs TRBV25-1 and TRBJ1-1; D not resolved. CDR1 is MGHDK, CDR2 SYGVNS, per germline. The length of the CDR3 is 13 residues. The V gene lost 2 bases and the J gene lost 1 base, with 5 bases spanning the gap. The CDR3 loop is CASSERRNTEAFF. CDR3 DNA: TGTGCCAGCAGTGAAAGGAGGAACACTGAAGCTTTCTTT.

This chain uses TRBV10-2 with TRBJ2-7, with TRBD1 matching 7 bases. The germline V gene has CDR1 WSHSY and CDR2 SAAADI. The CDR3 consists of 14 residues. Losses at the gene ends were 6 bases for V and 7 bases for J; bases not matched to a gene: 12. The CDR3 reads CASRKGTESGEQYV. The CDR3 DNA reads TGCGCCAGCAGAAAGGGGACAGAATCGGGGGAGCAGTACGTC.

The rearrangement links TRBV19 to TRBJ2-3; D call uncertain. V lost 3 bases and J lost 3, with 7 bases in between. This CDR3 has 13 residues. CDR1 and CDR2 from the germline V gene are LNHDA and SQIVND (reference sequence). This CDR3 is CASSMLYTDTQYF. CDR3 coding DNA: TGTGCCAGTAGTATGTTATATACAGATACGCAGTATTTT.